This record covers a single T cell receptor beta chain. This receptor's antigen is unknown. Qualities for individual bases were not recorded, and no much larger clone is one base off. The data were taken from a study of blood T cell repertoires in COVID-19 (TCRdb year 2020). About the investigation overall: Samples covering the acute and convalescent phases of COVID-19 were provided by collaborators in the United States, Italy and Spain. Where available, HLA class I and class II types were obtained from metadata supplied by the sample provider rather than from assay-based typing. The samples were drawn from the first 160 participants of the ongoing ImmuneRACE study and from 1,254 subjects provided by 6 global collaborators. The repertoires were released in a freely available public database meant as a resource for research on the immune response to SARS-CoV-2. The material from the prospective study consisted of cDNA or gDNA derived from T cells, B-cell-depleted T cells, or PBMCs. Subjects who had been exposed to COVID-19, were actively infected with it, or had recovered from it provided the deeply sampled blood TCRbeta repertoires that made up the dataset. The sample metadata nearly always contained a de-identified subject ID, COVID-19 status, age in years and sex. What the research found in general, with its limitations: Clinical and demographic metadata were provided uncurated, with the amount varying by source and participant.

The germline V gene gives CDR1 as MNHNS and CDR2 as SASEGT. The junction shows trimming of 2 bases on V and 0 bases on J, plus 11 bases between the germline ends. Taken from cysteine to phenylalanine, the CDR3 has 15 residues. The entry retains the CDR3 DNA only, 45 bases that are in frame from base 1. TCRbeta CDR3 regions were amplified from genomic DNA by means of the immunoSEQ Assay, a bias-controlled multiplex PCR. In the source study's methods: The number of nucleated cells in each sample was estimated by amplification of reference gene primers within the assay. To quantify the absolute abundance of each unique TCRbeta CDR3 rearrangement, sequence reads were collapsed and filtered. For each sample, productive Simpson clonality was calculated as the square root of Simpson's diversity index over productive rearrangements. The immuneACCESS repertoire file appears here via TCRdb, limited to in-frame rearrangements. These files lack a portion of the clones; in checked studies, under half of the deficit traces to unresolved V genes, and the cause of the others is not known. That table is the source of V, J and clone size, and D and trimming were worked out from the DNA. The sample includes 180,000 or so clones, with 75% to 90% observed a single time. The leading ten clones occupy 6.5% to 9% of the sample.

Whole blood was collected in K2EDTA tubes by collaborating institutions according to the institutions' own protocols. For TCRbeta analysis, collaborator samples were shipped as frozen whole blood, as isolated PBMCs, or as DNA extracted from either sample type. The specimen sequenced was peripheral blood. The chain joins TRBV6-1 to TRBJ2-7; the D segment could be TRBD1, given 6 matching bases. This clonotype was sampled from a woman aged 55-69 years with acute or convalescent COVID-19. CDR3 region: CASSERGRGSYEQYF. The nucleotides are TGTGCCAGCAGTGAAAGAGGCAGGGGCTCCTACGAGCAGTACTTC.